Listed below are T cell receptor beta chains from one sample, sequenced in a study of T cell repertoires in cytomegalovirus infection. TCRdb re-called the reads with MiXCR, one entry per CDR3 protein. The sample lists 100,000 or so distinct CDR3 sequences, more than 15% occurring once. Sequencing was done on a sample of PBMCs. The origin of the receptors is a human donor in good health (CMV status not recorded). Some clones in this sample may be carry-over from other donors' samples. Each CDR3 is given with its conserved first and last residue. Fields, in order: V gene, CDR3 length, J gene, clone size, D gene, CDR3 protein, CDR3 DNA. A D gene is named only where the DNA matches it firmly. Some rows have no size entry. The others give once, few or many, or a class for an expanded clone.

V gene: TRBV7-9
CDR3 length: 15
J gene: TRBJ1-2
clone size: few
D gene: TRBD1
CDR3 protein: CASSSPQGVIEGYTF
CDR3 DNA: TGTGCCAGCAGCTCCCCTCAGGGGGTAATAGAAGGCTACACCTTC

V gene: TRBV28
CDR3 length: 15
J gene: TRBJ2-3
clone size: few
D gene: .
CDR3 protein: CATVEQGSLTDTQYF
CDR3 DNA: TGTGCCACCGTTGAACAGGGATCCCTCACAGATACGCAGTATTTT

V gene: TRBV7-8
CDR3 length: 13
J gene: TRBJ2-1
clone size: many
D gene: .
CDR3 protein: CASSLTRRHEQFF
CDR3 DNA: TGTGCCAGCAGCTTAACCAGGAGGCATGAGCAGTTCTTC

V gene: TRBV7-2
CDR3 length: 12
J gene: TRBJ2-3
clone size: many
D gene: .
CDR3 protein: CASRGAGDTQYF
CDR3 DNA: TGTGCCAGCAGGGGCGCGGGAGATACGCAGTATTTT

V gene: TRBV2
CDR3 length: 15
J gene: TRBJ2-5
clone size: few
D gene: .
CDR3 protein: CASRSPWGGQETQYF
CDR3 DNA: TGTGCCAGCAGGTCCCCTTGGGGAGGTCAGGAGACCCAGTACTTC

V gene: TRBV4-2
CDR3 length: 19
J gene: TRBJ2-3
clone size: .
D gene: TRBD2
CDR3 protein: CASSQDRASGGARPDTQYF
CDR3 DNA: TGTGCCAGCAGCCAAGATCGGGCTAGCGGGGGGGCCCGGCCAGATACGCAGTATTTT

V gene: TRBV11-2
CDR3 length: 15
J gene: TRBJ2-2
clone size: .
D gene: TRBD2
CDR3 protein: CASSRGLAGPGEFFF
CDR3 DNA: TGTGCCAGCAGCCGGGGACTAGCGGGACCCGGGGAGTTCTTTTTT

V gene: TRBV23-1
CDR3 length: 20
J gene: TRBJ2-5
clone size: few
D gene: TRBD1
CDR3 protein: CASSQSPGGRSDAAKETQYF
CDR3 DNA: TGCGCCAGCAGTCAATCGCCAGGGGGCCGCTCTGACGCCGCGAAAGAGACCCAGTACTTC

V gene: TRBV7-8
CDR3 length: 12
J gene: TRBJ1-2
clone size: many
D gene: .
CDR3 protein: CASSLGEYGYTF
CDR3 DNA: TGTGCCAGCAGCTTAGGGGAATACGGCTACACCTTC

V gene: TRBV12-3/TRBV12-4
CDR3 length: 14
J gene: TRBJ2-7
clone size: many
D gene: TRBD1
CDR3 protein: CASSRTGGLYEQYF
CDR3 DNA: TGTGCCAGCAGCCGGACAGGCGGCCTCTACGAGCAGTACTTC

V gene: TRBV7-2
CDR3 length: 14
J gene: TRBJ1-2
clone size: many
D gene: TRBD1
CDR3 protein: CASSPWTGKGGYTF
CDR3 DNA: TGTGCCAGCAGCCCGTGGACAGGGAAGGGTGGCTACACCTTC

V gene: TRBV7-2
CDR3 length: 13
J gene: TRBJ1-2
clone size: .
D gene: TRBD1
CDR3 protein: CASNDRVIGGYTF
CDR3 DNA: TGTGCCAGCAATGACAGGGTGATTGGTGGCTACACCTTC

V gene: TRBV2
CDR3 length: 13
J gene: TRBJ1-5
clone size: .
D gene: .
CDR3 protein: CASSERWNQPQHF
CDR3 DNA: TGTGCCAGCAGTGAACGATGGAATCAGCCCCAGCATTTT

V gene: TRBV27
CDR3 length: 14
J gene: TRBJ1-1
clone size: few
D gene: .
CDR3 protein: CASSSRTGMAEAFF
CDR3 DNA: TGTGCCAGCAGTAGTCGGACCGGTATGGCTGAAGCTTTCTTT

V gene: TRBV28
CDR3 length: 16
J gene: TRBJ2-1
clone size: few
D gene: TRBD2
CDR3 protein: CASRGLAGGPWNEQFF
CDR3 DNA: TGTGCCAGCAGAGGTCTAGCGGGGGGGCCCTGGAATGAGCAGTTCTTC

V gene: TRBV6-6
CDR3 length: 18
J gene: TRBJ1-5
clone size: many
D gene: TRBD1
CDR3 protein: CASSYTHRGGGGNQPQHF
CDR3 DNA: TGTGCCAGCAGTTACACTCACAGGGGGGGCGGGGGCAATCAGCCCCAGCATTTT

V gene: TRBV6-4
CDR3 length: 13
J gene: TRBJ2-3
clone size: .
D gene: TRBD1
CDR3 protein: CASSDQGADTQYF
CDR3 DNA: TGTGCCAGCAGTGACCAGGGGGCAGATACGCAGTATTTT

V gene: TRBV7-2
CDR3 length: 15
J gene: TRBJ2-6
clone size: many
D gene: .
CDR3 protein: CASRYDSTGANVLTF
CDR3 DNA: TGTGCCAGCAGATATGACAGCACTGGGGCCAACGTCCTGACTTTC

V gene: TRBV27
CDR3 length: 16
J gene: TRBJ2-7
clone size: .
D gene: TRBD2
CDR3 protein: CASSSSAGGPTYEQYF
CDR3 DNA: TGTGCCAGCAGCTCCTCAGCGGGGGGTCCGACCTACGAGCAGTACTTC

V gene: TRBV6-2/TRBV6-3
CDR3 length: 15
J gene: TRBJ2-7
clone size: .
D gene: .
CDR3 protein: CASSRTTVRSREQYF
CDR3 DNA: TGTGCCAGCAGCCGGACGACAGTCCGTTCCAGGGAGCAGTACTTC

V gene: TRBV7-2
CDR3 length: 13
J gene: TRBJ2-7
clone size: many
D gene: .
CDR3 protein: CASSKGPQREQYF
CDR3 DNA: TGTGCCAGCAGCAAGGGTCCTCAGAGGGAGCAGTACTTC

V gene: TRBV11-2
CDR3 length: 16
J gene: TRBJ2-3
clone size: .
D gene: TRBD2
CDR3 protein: CASSLLGAGVTDTQYF
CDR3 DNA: TGTGCCAGCAGCCTTCTAGGCGCGGGGGTAACAGATACGCAGTATTTT

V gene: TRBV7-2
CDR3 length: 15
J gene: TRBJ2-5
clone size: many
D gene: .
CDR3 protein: CASSFNTQAGETQYF
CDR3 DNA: TGTGCCAGCAGCTTTAATACTCAGGCGGGAGAGACCCAGTACTTC

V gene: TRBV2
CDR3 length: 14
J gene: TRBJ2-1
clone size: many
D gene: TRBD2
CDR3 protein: CARGTSGEVNEQFF
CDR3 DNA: TGTGCCAGAGGGACTAGCGGGGAGGTCAATGAGCAGTTCTTC

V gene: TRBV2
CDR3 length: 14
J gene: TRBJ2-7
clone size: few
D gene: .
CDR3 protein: CASSGWPRPYEQYF
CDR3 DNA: TGTGCCAGCAGTGGATGGCCCCGACCCTACGAGCAGTACTTC

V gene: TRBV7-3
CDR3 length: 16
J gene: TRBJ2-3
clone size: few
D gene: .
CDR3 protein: CASSPGGGGRGDTQYF
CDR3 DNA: TGTGCCAGCAGCCCCGGGGGAGGGGGCCGGGGAGATACGCAGTATTTT

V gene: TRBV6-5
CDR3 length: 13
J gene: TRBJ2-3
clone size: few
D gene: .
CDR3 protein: CSVGGGGTDTQYF
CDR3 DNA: TGTTCCGTGGGAGGAGGAGGTACAGATACGCAGTATTTT

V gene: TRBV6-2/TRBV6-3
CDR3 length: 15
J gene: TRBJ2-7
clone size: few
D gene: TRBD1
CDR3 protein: CASSYSGTGGNEQYF
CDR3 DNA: TGTGCCAGCAGTTACTCTGGCACAGGGGGAAACGAGCAGTACTTC

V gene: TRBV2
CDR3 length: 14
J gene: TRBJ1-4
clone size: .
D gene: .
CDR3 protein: CASSEPGLDQKLFF
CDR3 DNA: TGTGCCAGCAGTGAACCGGGACTTGATCAAAAACTGTTTTTT

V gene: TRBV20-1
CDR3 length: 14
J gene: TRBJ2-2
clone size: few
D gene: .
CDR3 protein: CSARENLIAGELFF
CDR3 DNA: TGCAGTGCTAGAGAGAACTTAATTGCCGGGGAGCTGTTTTTT

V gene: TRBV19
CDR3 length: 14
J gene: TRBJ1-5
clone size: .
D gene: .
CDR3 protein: CASSILQNYQPQHF
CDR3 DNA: TGTGCCAGTAGTATACTTCAGAACTATCAGCCCCAGCATTTT

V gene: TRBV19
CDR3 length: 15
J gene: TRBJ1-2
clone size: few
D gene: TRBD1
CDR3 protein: CASRRDRGLNYGYTF
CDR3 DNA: TGTGCCAGTAGACGGGACAGGGGACTTAACTATGGCTACACCTTC

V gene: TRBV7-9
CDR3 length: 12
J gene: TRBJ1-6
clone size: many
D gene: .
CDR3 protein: CAGGTVNSPLHF
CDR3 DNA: TGTGCCGGAGGGACGGTAAATTCACCCCTCCACTTT

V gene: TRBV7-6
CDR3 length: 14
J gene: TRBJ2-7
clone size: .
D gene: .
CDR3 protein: CASSFQQASYEQYF
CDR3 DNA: TGTGCCAGCAGCTTTCAACAGGCATCCTACGAGCAGTACTTC

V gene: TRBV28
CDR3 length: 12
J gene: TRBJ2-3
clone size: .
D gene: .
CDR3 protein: CASGGGTDTQYF
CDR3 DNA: TGTGCCAGCGGGGGAGGCACAGATACGCAGTATTTT

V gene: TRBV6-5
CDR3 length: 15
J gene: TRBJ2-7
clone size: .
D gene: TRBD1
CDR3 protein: CASSNPGQGSYEQYF
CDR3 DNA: TGTGCCAGCAGTAACCCGGGACAGGGCTCCTACGAGCAGTACTTC

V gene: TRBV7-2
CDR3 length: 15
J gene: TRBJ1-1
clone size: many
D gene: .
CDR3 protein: CASSLVAGARTEAFF
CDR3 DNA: TGTGCCAGCAGCTTAGTGGCGGGGGCGAGGACTGAAGCTTTCTTT

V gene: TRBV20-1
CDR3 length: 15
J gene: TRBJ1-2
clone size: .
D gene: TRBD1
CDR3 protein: CSARDGQGAVGGYTF
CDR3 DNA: TGCAGTGCTAGGGATGGACAGGGGGCAGTAGGTGGCTACACCTTC

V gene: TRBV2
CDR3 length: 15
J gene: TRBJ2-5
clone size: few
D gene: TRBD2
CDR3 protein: CASSEERGGSETQYF
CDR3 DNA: TGTGCCAGCAGTGAAGAGCGGGGGGGTTCGGAGACCCAGTACTTC

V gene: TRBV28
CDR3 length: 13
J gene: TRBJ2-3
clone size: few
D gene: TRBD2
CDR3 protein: CASRTSGVDTQYF
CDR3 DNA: TGTGCCAGCAGGACTAGCGGGGTAGATACGCAGTATTTT

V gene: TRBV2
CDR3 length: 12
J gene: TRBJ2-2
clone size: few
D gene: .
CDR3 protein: CASNKGTGELFF
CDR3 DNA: TGTGCCAGCAATAAGGGGACCGGGGAGCTGTTTTTT

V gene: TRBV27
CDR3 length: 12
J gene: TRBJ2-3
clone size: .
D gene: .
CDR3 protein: CASSQVTDTQYF
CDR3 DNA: TGTGCCAGCAGTCAGGTCACAGATACGCAGTATTTT

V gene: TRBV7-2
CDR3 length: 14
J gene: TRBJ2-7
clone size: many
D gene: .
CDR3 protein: CASSVQQGPYEQYF
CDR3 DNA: TGTGCCAGCAGCGTCCAACAGGGTCCCTACGAGCAGTACTTC

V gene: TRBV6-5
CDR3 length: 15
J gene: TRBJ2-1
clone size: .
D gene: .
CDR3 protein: CASSIDLGSYNEQFF
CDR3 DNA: TGTGCCAGCAGCATCGATTTGGGCTCCTACAATGAGCAGTTCTTC

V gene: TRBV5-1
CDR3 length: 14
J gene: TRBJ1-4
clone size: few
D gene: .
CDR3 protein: CASSLQGENEKLFF
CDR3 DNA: TGCGCCAGCAGCTTACAGGGAGAAAATGAAAAACTGTTTTTT

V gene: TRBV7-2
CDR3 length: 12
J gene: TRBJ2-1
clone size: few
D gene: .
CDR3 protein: CASSSTRNEQFF
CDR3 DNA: TGTGCCAGCAGCTCGACTAGAAATGAGCAGTTCTTC

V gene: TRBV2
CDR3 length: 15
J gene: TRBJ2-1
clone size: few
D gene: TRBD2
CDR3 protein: CASRDGGSSYNEQFF
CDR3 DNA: TGTGCCAGCAGGGACGGGGGGAGCTCCTACAATGAGCAGTTCTTC

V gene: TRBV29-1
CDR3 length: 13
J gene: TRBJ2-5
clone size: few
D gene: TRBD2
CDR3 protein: CSVEEGGSETQYF
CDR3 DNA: TGCAGCGTTGAAGAGGGGGGGTCGGAGACCCAGTACTTC